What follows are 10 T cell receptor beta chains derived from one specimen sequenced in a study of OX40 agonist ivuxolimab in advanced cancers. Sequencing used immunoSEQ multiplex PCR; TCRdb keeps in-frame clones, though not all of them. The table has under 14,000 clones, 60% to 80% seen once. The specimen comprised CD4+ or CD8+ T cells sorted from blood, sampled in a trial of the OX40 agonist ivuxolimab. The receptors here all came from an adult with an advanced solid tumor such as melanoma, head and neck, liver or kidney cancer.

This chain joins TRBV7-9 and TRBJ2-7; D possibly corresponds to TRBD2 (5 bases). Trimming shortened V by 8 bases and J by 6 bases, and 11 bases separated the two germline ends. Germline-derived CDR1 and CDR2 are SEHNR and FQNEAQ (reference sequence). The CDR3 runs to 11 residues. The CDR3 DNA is TGTGCCAGCGGGCCGGCGGGCGAGCAGTACTTC. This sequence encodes CASGPAGEQYF.

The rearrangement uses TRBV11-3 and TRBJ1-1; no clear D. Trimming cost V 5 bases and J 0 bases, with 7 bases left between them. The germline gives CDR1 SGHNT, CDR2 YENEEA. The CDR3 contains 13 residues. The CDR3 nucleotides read TGTGCCAGCAGCGTCTCAGTGAACACTGAAGCTTTCTTT. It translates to CASSVSVNTEAFF.

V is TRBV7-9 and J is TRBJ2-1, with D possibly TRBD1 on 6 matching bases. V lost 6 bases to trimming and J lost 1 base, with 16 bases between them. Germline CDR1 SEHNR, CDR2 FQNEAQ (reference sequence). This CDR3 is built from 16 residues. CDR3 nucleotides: TGTGCCAGCAGTACTAACAGGGAATCTTCCTACAATGAGCAGTTCTTC. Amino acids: CASSTNRESSYNEQFF.

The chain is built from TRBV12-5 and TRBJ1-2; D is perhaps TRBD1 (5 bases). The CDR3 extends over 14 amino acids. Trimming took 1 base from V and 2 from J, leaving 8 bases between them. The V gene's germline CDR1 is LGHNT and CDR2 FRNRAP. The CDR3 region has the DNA TGTGCTAGTGGTTTGGGTTGGGGCAACTATGGCTACACCTTC. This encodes CASGLGWGNYGYTF.

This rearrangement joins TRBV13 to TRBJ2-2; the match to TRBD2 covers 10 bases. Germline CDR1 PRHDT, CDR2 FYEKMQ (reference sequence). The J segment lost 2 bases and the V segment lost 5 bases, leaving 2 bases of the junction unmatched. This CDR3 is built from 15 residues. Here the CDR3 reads CASSRTSGNTGELFF. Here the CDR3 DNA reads TGTGCCAGCAGCCGGACTAGCGGTAACACCGGGGAGCTGTTTTTT.

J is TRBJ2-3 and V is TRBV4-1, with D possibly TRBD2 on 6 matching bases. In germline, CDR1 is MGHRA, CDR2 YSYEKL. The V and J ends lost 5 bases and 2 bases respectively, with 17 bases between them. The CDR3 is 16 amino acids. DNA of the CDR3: TGCGCCAGCAGCTCTTTCTCCGCGGGACCCACAGATACGCAGTATTTT. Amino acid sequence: CASSSFSAGPTDTQYF.

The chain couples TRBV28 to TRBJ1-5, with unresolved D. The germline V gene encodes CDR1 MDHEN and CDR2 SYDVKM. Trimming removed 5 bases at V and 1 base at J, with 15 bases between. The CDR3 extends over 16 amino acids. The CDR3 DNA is TGTGCCAGCAGTCTCTTCGAGGGTATGAGCAATCAGCCCCAGCATTTT. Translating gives CASSLFEGMSNQPQHF.

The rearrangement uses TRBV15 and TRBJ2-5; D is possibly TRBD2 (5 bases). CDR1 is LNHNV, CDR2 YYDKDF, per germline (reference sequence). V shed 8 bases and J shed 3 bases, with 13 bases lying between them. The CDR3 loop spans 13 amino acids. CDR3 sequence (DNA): TGTGCCACCCGAGGGAGATCGGAAGAGACCCAGTACTTC. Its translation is CATRGRSEETQYF. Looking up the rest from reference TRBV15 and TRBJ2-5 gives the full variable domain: DAMVIQNPRYQVTQFGKPVTLSCSQTLNHNVMYWYQQKSSQAPKLLFHYYDKDFNNEADTPDNFQSRRPNTSFCFLDIRSPGLGDTAMYLCATRGRSEETQYFGPGTRLLVL.

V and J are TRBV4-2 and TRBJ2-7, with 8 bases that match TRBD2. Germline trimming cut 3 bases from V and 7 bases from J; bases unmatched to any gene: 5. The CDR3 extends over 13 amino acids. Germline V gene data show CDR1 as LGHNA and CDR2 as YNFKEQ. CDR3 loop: CASSHGGAGEQYF. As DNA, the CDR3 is TGTGCCAGCAGCCACGGGGGGGCGGGAGAGCAGTACTTC.

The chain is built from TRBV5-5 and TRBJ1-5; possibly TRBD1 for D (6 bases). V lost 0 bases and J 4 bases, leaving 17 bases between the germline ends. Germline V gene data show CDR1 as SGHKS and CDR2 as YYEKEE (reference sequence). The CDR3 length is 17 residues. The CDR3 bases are TGTGCCAGCAGCTTGGCCCCCCCGCAGGGGTTAAATCAGCCCCAGCATTTT. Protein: CASSLAPPQGLNQPQHF.